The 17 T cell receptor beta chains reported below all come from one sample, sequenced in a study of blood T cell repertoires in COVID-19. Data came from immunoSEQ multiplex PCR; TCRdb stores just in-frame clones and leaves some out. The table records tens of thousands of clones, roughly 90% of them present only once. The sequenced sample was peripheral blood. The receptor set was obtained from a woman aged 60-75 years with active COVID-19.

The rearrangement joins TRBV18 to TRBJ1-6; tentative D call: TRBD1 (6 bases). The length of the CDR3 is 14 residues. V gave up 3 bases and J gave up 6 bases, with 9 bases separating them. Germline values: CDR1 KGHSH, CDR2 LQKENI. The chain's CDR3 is CASSPRTANSPLHF. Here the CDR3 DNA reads TGTGCCAGCTCACCGAGGACAGCTAATTCACCCCTCCACTTT.

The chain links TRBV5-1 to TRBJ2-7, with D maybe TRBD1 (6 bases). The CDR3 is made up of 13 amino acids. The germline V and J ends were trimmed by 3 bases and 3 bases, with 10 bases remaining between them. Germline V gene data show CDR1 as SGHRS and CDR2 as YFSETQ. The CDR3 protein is CASSWDTRYEQYF. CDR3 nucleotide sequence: TGCGCCAGCAGCTGGGACACGCGCTACGAGCAGTACTTC.

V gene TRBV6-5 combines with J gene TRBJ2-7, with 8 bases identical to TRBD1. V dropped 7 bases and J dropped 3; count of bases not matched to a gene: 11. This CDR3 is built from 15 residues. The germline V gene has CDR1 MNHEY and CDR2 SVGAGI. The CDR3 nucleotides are TGTGCCAGCATTCACGGACAGGGACTCATCTACGAGCAGTACTTC. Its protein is CASIHGQGLIYEQYF.

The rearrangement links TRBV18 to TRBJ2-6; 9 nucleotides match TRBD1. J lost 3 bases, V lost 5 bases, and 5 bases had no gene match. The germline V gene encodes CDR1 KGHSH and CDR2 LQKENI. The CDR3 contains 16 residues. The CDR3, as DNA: TGTGCCAGCTCATTCCGACAGGGGGTTGGGGCCAACGTCCTGACTTTC. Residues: CASSFRQGVGANVLTF.

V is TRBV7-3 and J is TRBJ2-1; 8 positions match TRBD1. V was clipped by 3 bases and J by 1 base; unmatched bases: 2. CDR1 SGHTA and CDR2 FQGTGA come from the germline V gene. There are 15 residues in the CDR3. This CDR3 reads CASSFGQGSYNEQFF. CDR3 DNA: TGTGCCAGCAGCTTCGGACAGGGTTCCTACAATGAGCAGTTCTTC. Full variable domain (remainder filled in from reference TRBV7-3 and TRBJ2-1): GAGVSQTPSNKVTEKGKYVELRCDPISGHTALYWYRQSLGQGPEFLIYFQGTGAADDSGLPNDRFFAVRPEGSVSTLKIQRTERGDSAVYLCASSFGQGSYNEQFFGPGTRLTVL.

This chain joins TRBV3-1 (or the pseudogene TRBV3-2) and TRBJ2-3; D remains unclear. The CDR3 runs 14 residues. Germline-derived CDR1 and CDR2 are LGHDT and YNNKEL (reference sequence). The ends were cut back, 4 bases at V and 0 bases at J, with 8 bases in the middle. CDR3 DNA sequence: TGTGCCAGCAGCCCTCGAGTTAGCACAGATACGCAGTATTTT. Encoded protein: CASSPRVSTDTQYF.

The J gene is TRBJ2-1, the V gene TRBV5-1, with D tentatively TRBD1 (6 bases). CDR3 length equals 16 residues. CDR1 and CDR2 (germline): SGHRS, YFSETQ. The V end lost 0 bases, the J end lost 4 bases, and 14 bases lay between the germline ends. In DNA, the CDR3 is TGCGCCAGCAGCTTGGGGGCCGGGACAAGTTACAATGAGCAGTTCTTC. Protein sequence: CASSLGAGTSYNEQFF.

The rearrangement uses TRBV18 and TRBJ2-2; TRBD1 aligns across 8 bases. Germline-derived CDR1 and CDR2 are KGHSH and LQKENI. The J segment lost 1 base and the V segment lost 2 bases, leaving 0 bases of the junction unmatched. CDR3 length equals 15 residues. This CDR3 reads CASSPGTGNTGELFF. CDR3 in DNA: TGTGCCAGCTCACCAGGGACAGGGAACACCGGGGAGCTGTTTTTT.

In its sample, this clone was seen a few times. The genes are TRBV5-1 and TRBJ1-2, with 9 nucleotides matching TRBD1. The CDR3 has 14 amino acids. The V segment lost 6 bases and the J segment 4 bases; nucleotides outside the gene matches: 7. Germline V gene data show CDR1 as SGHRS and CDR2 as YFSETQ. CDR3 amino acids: CASTAGTGIYGYTF. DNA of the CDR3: TGCGCCAGCACCGCCGGGACAGGGATCTATGGCTACACCTTC.

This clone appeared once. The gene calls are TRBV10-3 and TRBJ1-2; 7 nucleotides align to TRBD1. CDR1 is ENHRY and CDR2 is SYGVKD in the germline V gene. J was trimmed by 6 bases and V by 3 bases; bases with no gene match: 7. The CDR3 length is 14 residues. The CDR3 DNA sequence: TGTGCCATCAGTGAACAAGACAGGGATCATGGCTACACCTTC. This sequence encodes CAISEQDRDHGYTF.

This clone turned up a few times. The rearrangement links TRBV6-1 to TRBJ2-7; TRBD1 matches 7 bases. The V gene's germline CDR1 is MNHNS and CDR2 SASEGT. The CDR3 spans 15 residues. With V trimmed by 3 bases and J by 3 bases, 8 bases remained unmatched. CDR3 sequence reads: CASSDEPGQIYEQYF. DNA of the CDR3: TGTGCCAGCAGTGATGAGCCGGGACAGATCTACGAGCAGTACTTC.

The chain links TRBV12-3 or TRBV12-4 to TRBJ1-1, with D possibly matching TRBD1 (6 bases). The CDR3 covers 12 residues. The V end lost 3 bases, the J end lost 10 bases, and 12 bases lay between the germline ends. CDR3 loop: CASSFPGVGAFF. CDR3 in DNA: TGTGCCAGCAGTTTTCCAGGGGTAGGAGCTTTCTTT.

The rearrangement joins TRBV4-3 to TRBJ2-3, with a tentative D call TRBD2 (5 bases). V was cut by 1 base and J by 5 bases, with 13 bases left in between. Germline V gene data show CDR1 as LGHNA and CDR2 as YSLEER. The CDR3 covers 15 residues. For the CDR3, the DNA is TGCGCCAGCAGCCAAGGGCGGAGAGGGATAGATACGCAGTATTTT. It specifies CASSQGRRGIDTQYF.

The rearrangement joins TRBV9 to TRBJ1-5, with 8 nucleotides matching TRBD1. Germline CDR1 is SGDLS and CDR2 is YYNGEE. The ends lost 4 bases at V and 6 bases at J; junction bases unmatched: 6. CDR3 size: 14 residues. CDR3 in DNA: TGTGCCAGCAGCCAGGACAGGGTGGGTCAGCCCCAGCATTTT. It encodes CASSQDRVGQPQHF.

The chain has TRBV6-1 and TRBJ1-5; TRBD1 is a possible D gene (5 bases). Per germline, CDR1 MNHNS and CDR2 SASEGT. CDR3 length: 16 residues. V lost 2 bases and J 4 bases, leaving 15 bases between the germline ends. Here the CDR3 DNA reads TGTGCCAGCAGTGAATTAAGGGTGACAGTGAATCAGCCCCAGCATTTT. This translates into CASSELRVTVNQPQHF.

CDR3 residues: CASSGLAGIQYF. Here the CDR3 DNA reads TGTGCCAGCAGTGGACTAGCGGGGATTCAGTACTTC. The chain couples TRBV7-2 to TRBJ2-4, with 12 bases identical to TRBD2. The ends lost 6 bases at V and 10 bases at J; junction bases unmatched: 1. CDR1 is SGHTA, CDR2 FQGNSA, per germline. This CDR3 has 12 residues.

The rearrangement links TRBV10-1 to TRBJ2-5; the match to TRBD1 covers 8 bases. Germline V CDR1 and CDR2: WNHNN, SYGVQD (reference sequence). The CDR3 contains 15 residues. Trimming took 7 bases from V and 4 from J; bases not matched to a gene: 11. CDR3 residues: CASIRQGPGGETQYF. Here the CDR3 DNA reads TGCGCCAGCATTCGACAGGGGCCTGGGGGAGAGACCCAGTACTTC.